The 18 T cell receptor beta chains listed next were all sequenced from one sample in a study of early T cells in non-severe SARS-CoV-2 infection. TCRdb re-called the 5' RACE reads with MiXCR, one entry per CDR3 protein. The sample consists of more than 60,000 distinct CDR3 sequences, over 10% of them appearing once. The sequenced material came from whole blood. These receptors all stem from an adult who was a healthcare worker with PCR-confirmed SARS-CoV-2 infection or an uninfected control (not recorded which).

The genes are TRBV11-2 and TRBJ2-7, with TRBD2 matching 11 bases. V shed 4 bases, J shed 6 bases, and the junction held 5 bases outside the gene matches. CDR3 length: 14 amino acids. Per the germline V gene, CDR1 is SGHAT and CDR2 is FQNNGV. The CDR3 nucleotides read TGTGCCAGCAGCTCGGGACTAGCGGCGGCCGAGCAGTACTTC. This gives the protein CASSSGLAAAEQYF.

This clonotype was counted between two and nine times. V gene TRBV7-2 combines with J gene TRBJ2-1, with D unclear. The CDR3 length is 14 residues. V was cut by 2 bases and J by 2 bases, with 7 bases left in between. Germline V gives CDR1 SGHTA, CDR2 FQGNSA. The CDR3 loop reads CASSLQAAYNEQFF. The CDR3 DNA reads as TGTGCCAGCAGCTTACAGGCTGCCTACAATGAGCAGTTCTTC.

In its sample, this clonotype was seen many times. J is TRBJ1-5 and V is TRBV6-1; weak D call: TRBD1 (6 bases). The V end was cut by 6 bases, the J end by 0 bases, with 12 bases between. This CDR3 is built from 15 residues. Germline assignment: CDR1 MNHNS and CDR2 SASEGT. Here the CDR3 reads CASRPDSNSNQPQHF. Here the CDR3 DNA reads TGTGCCAGCAGGCCGGACAGCAATAGCAATCAGCCCCAGCATTTT.

This clonotype was seen ten or more times. This chain uses TRBV28 with TRBJ1-6; TRBD1 matches at 8 bases. Germline CDR1 reads MDHEN; CDR2 reads SYDVKM. V lost 3 bases, J lost 7 bases, and 11 bases stayed unmatched. This CDR3 has 17 residues. This CDR3 reads CASSFAGTGGLNSPLHF. The CDR3 DNA reads as TGTGCCAGCAGTTTTGCTGGGACAGGCGGGTTAAATTCACCCCTCCACTTT.

The chain joins TRBV7-9 to TRBJ2-2; tentatively, D is TRBD2 (6 bases). The CDR3 has 15 residues. Between the trimmed V and J ends, which lost 4 bases and 1 base, there was a span of 10 bases. Per germline, CDR1 SEHNR and CDR2 FQNEAQ (reference sequence). The CDR3 loop reads CASSSRDWNTGELFF. For the CDR3, the DNA is TGTGCCAGCAGCTCCCGGGACTGGAACACCGGGGAGCTGTTTTTT.

This clonotype was counted many times. The chain carries TRBV5-1 and TRBJ2-1, with D unresolved. Germline CDR1 and CDR2: SGHRS and YFSETQ. The CDR3 runs 15 residues. V lost 4 bases, J lost 7 bases, and 18 bases lay in between. This CDR3 reads CASSPRHVSGNEQFF. CDR3 sequence (DNA): TGCGCCAGCAGCCCAAGACACGTTTCGGGTAATGAGCAGTTCTTC.

The V gene is TRBV27, the J gene TRBJ2-7, with 10 bases lining up with TRBD1. The CDR3 is made up of 13 amino acids. The J segment lost 3 bases and the V segment lost 5 bases, leaving 1 base of the junction unmatched. The V gene's germline CDR1 is MNHEY and CDR2 SMNVEV (reference sequence). In nucleotides, the CDR3 is TGTGCCAGCAGTGACAGGGGGCACTACGAGCAGTACTTC. It encodes CASSDRGHYEQYF.

This clonotype was recorded at least ten times. This chain uses TRBV6-2 or TRBV6-3 with TRBJ2-2; TRBD2 matches at 8 bases. Germline CDR1 reads MNHEY; CDR2 reads SVGEGT. V shed 0 bases, J shed 0 bases, and the junction held 3 bases outside the gene matches. The CDR3 is 17 amino acids. CDR3 in DNA: TGTGCCAGCAGTTACTCTAGCGGGAAAACGAACACCGGGGAGCTGTTTTTT. It encodes CASSYSSGKTNTGELFF.

This clonotype was found a few times. The chain links TRBV12-3 or TRBV12-4 to TRBJ1-5; D is unresolved. Deletions cut 3 bases from V and 8 bases from J, with 8 bases between. The CDR3 has 12 amino acids. CDR3 region: CASSFPLKPQHF. CDR3 DNA sequence: TGTGCCAGCAGTTTCCCCCTTAAGCCCCAGCATTTT.

This clonotype was seen many times. V gene TRBV27 combines with J gene TRBJ1-2; D is perhaps TRBD1 (6 bases). The CDR3 extends over 16 amino acids. CDR1 is MNHEY, CDR2 SMNVEV, per germline (reference sequence). Trimming cost V 0 bases and J 4 bases, with 15 bases left between them. CDR3 sequence reads: CASSLSGTGQVYGYTF. The CDR3 coding sequence is TGTGCCAGCAGTTTATCGGGAACAGGGCAGGTCTATGGCTACACCTTC.

This clonotype was recorded a few times. The V and J genes are TRBV5-1 and TRBJ2-5; 8 bases agree with TRBD2. CDR1 is SGHRS and CDR2 is YFSETQ in the germline V gene. V shed 4 bases and J 2 bases; nucleotides not matched to a gene: 10. CDR3 length equals 16 residues. CDR3 bases: TGCGCCAGCAGCCCGCGGACTAGCACCCTACAAGAGACCCAGTACTTC. It translates to CASSPRTSTLQETQYF. The whole variable domain, remainder taken from reference TRBV5-1 and TRBJ2-5, is KAGVTQTPRYLIKTRGQQVTLSCSPISGHRSVSWYQQTPGQGLQFLFEYFSETQRNKGNFPGRFSGRQFSNSRSEMNVSTLELGDSALYLCASSPRTSTLQETQYFGPGTRLLVL.

This clonotype was detected many times. This chain links TRBV7-3 with TRBJ1-1; D unresolved. From germline, CDR1 is SGHTA and CDR2 FQGTGA. This CDR3 contains 13 residues. V lost 7 bases and J 1 base, leaving 10 bases between the germline ends. The CDR3 reads CASTEGPNTEAFF. The CDR3 nucleotides are TGTGCCAGCACCGAGGGTCCGAACACTGAAGCTTTCTTT.

The rearrangement joins TRBV20-1 to TRBJ2-5; no clear D gene. The CDR3 is 13 amino acids. V was shortened by 3 bases and J by 7 bases, with 15 bases between the two germline ends. The germline V gene has CDR1 DFQATT and CDR2 SNEGSKA (reference sequence). CDR3 bases: TGCAGTGCTAGCAAGGTTTTGGGCGGGACCCAGTACTTC. Residues: CSASKVLGGTQYF.

This clonotype was recorded at least ten times. This chain links TRBV29-1 with TRBJ2-3, with D possibly TRBD1 on 6 matching bases. The CDR3 is 12 amino acids. Germline V gene sequence: CDR1 SQVTM, CDR2 ANQGSEA. The V and J ends lost 5 bases and 2 bases respectively, with 8 bases between them. The CDR3 sequence is CSVNRDTDTQYF. The CDR3, as DNA: TGCAGCGTTAACAGGGACACAGATACGCAGTATTTT.

V is TRBV27 and J is TRBJ1-5, with TRBD1 matching 9 bases. CDR1 is MNHEY and CDR2 is SMNVEV in the germline V gene (reference sequence). CDR3 size: 17 residues. V trimming: 6 bases; J trimming: 1 base; junction bases outside the gene matches: 10. The CDR3 DNA reads as TGTGCCAGCAGCAGATTCCCGGGACAGGGAAGCAATCAGCCCCAGCATTTT. Translation: CASSRFPGQGSNQPQHF.

The chain combines TRBV20-1 with TRBJ2-7; no definite D call. Germline-derived CDR1 and CDR2 are DFQATT and SNEGSKA (reference sequence). This CDR3 region has 13 residues. With 3 bases removed from V and 3 bases from J, the gap between germline ends came to 12 bases. CDR3 bases: TGCAGTGCTAGTGAACTAACCGACTACGAGCAGTACTTC. This sequence encodes CSASELTDYEQYF.

The chain uses TRBV28 and TRBJ1-4; D gene unclear. V was clipped by 4 bases and J by 0 bases, with 12 bases between them. This CDR3 is 16 amino acids long. Germline lookup yields CDR1 MDHEN and CDR2 SYDVKM. CDR3 DNA sequence: TGTGCCAGCAGTTCCCCCGCATCCGCAACTAATGAAAAACTGTTTTTT. Translated, it gives CASSSPASATNEKLFF.

This clonotype has a count of ten or more. The CDR3, as DNA: TGCAGTGCTAGAGTTAGCGGGAGCTCCTACAATGAGCAGTTCTTC. This gives the protein CSARVSGSSYNEQFF. This chain links TRBV20-1 with TRBJ2-1; 9 nucleotides agree with TRBD2. The V gene end was trimmed by 1 base and the J gene end by 0 bases; junction bases not matched to a gene: 1. Germline CDR1 DFQATT, CDR2 SNEGSKA (reference sequence). The CDR3 runs 15 residues.